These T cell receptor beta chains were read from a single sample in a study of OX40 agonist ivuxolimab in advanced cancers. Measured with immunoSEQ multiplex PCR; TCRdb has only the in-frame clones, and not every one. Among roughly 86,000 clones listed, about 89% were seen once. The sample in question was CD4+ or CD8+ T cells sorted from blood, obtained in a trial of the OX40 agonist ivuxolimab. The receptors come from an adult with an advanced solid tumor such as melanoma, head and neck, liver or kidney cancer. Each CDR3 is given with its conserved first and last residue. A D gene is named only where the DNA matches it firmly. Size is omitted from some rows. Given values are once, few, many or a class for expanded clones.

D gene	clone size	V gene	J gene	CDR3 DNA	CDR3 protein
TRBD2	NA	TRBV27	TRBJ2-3	TGTGCCAGCAGTGTCCTAGCGGTGCCTCGGGATACGCAGTATTTT	CASSVLAVPRDTQYF
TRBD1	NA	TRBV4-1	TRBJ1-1	TGCGCCAGCAGCGACAGGCCAGGGGGCGCGGGTACTGAAGCTTTCTTT	CASSDRPGGAGTEAFF
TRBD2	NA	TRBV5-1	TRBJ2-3	TGCGCCAGCAGCACCCCACCGGGACTAGCGGGAGGGTCTATCACAGATACGCAGTATTTT	CASSTPPGLAGGSITDTQYF
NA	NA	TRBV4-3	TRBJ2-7	TGCGCCAGCAGCCAAGATCTCGGCAGGGTTGGCGAGCAGTACTTC	CASSQDLGRVGEQYF
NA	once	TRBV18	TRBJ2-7	TGTGCCAGCTCACCGGAACAGTTCTACGAGCAGTACTTC	CASSPEQFYEQYF
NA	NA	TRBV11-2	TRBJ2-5	TGTGCCAGCAGCCCGGGTCTACAAGAGACCCAGTACTTC	CASSPGLQETQYF
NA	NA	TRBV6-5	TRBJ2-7	TGTGCCAGCGGCGGGAACTACGAGCAGTACTTC	CASGGNYEQYF
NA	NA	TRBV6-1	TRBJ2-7	TGTGCCAGCAGTGGGGGGGGCGGTTTCGACGAGCAGTACTTC	CASSGGGGFDEQYF
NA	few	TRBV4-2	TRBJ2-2	TGTGCCAGCAGCCAAGGGCCTAGCGTAGTCACCGGGGAGCTGTTTTTT	CASSQGPSVVTGELFF
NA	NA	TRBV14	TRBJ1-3	TGTGCCAGCAGCCCGCTTGGCACTTATGGAAACACCATATATTTT	CASSPLGTYGNTIYF
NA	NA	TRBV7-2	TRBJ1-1	TGTGCCAGCAGCTTACAGGTAAACACTGAAGCTTTCTTT	CASSLQVNTEAFF
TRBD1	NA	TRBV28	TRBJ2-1	TGTGCCAGCAGTTCGGACGGACAGGGGGAGGATGAGCAGTTCTTC	CASSSDGQGEDEQFF
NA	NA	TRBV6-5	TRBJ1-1	TGTGCCAGCAGTTACTCGTATCAGGGTATGAACACTGAAGCTTTCTTT	CASSYSYQGMNTEAFF
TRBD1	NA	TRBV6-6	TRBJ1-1	TGTGCCAGCAGTTACGGACAGGAGAACACTGAAGCTTTCTTT	CASSYGQENTEAFF
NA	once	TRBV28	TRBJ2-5	TGTGCCAGCAGTTTATTTCGGGGAGGGGGGACGAAAGAGACCCAGTACTTC	CASSLFRGGGTKETQYF
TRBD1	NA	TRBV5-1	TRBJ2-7	TGCGCCAGCAGCTTGGTGACAGGGCTGCACGAGCAGTACTTC	CASSLVTGLHEQYF
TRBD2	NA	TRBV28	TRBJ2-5	TGTGCCAGCTATCCTGGTGGGCGGGGGCAAGAGACCCAGTACTTC	CASYPGGRGQETQYF
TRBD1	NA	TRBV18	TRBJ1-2	TGTGCCAGCTCACCAGACAGGGGCGGCTATGGCTACACCTTC	CASSPDRGGYGYTF
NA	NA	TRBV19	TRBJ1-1	TGTGCCAGTAGTGTCGTATTTGAGGCTGAAGCTTTCTTT	CASSVVFEAEAFF
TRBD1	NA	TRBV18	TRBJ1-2	TGTGCCAGCTCACTTTTGGAGGGGGCGCGTAACTATGGCTACACCTTC	CASSLLEGARNYGYTF
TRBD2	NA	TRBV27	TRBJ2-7	TGTGCCAGTCTTCGGGCGGGGGGGCCTTACGAGCAGTACTTC	CASLRAGGPYEQYF
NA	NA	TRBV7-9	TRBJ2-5	TGTGCCAGCAGCTTAGAATGGACCCAGTACTTC	CASSLEWTQYF
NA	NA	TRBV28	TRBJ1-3	TGTGCCAGCAGTTTAGGGGGCTTGGGCGGAAACACCATATATTTT	CASSLGGLGGNTIYF